This T cell receptor beta chain was captured in a study of vaccination effects on CD4 cells after COVID-19. Assay: immunoSEQ multiplex PCR; the TCRdb copy retains only in-frame clones and omits some. The profile covers about 41,000 clones, with 70% to 85% appearing a single time and approximately 2.9% taken by the ten largest. The CDR3 has 16 amino acids. Germline CDR1 MNHNY, CDR2 SVGAGI (reference sequence). V gave up 6 bases and J gave up 5 bases; unmatched junction bases: 12. Before sequencing, viral peptide pools were used by the ViraFEST assay to expand antigen-specific CD4+ T cells. The culture ran for approximately 10 days before CD4+ T cells were isolated. Among the vaccine recipients, none had a prior SARS-CoV-2 infection, and nucleocapsid antibodies were negative. After around 2 million PBMC were placed in each well, they were cultured with around 10 IU/ml IL-2 and roughly 10 ug/ml peptides. Cultures had half their medium replaced with IL-2 medium on days 3 and 7.

Study-wide points: No early post-infection timepoints were available in the study, which also included few convalescent patients.

A word on this clone: The antigen remains unidentified.

The material was CD4+ T cells from PBMCs cultured with HCoV-NL63 spike peptides, obtained before COVID-19 vaccination. The chain carries TRBV6-6 and TRBJ2-5, with TRBD2 matching 10 bases. This clonotype was sampled from a human donor who received a COVID-19 vaccine. CDR3 nucleotides: TGTGCCAGCAGCGTAGCGGGGGGATATTCAGGGGAGACCCAGTACTTC. Its translation is CASSVAGGYSGETQYF.